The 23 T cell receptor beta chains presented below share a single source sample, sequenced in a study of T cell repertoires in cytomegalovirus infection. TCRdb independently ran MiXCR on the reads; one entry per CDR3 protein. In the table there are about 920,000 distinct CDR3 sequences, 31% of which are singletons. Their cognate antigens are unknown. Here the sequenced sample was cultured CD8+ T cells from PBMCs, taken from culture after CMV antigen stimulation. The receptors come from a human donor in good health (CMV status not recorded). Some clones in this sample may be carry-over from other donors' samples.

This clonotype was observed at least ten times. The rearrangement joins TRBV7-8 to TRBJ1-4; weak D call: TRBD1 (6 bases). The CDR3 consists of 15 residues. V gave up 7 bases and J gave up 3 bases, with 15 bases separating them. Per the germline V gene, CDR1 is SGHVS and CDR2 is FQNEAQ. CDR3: CASKLRGAPNEKLFF. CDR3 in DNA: TGTGCCAGCAAATTAAGGGGGGCACCTAATGAAAAACTGTTTTTT. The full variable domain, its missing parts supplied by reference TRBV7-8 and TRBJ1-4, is GAGVSQSPRYKVAKRGQDVALRCDPISGHVSLFWYQQALGQGPEFLTYFQNEAQLDKSGLPSDRFFAERPEGSVSTLKIQRTQQEDSAVYLCASKLRGAPNEKLFFGSGTQLSVL.

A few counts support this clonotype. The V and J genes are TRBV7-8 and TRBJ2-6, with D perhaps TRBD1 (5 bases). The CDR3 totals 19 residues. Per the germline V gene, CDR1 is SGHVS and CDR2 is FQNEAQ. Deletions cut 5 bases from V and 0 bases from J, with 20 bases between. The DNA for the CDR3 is TGTGCCAGCAGCCCCAGAATGGCAGGGAAAATCTCTGGGGCCAACGTCCTGACTTTC. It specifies CASSPRMAGKISGANVLTF.

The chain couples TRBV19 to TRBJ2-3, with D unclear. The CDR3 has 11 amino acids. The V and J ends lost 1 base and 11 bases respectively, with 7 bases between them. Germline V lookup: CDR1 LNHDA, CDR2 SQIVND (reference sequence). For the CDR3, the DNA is TGTGCCAGTAGTATAGGGCATCTGCAGTATTTT. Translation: CASSIGHLQYF.

This chain's CDR3 is CSASTGLNTEAFF. The CDR3 bases are TGCAGTGCTTCGACAGGTTTGAACACTGAAGCTTTCTTT. The genes are TRBV20-1 and TRBJ1-1, with D perhaps TRBD1 (6 bases). Between the trimmed V and J ends, which lost 5 bases and 0 bases, there was a span of 10 bases. The germline V gene has CDR1 DFQATT and CDR2 SNEGSKA (reference sequence). The CDR3 spans 13 residues.

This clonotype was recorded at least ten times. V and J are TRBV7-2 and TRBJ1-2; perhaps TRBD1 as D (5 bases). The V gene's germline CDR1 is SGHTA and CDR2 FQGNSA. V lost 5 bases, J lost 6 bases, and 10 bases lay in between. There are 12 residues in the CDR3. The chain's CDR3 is CASSADSHGYTF. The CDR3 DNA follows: TGTGCCAGCAGCGCTGACAGCCATGGCTACACCTTC.

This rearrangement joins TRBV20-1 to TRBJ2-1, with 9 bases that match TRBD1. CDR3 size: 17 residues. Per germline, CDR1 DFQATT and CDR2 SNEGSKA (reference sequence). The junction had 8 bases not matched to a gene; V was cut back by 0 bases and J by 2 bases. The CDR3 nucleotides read TGCAGTGCTAGAGACTGGACCGGGACAGGGACCTACAATGAGCAGTTCTTC. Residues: CSARDWTGTGTYNEQFF.

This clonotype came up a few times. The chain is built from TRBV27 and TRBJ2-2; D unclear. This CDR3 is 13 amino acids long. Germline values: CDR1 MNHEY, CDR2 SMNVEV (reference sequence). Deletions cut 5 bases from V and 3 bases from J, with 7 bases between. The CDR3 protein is CASSLTHTGELFF. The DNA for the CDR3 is TGTGCCAGCAGTCTTACCCACACCGGGGAGCTGTTTTTT.

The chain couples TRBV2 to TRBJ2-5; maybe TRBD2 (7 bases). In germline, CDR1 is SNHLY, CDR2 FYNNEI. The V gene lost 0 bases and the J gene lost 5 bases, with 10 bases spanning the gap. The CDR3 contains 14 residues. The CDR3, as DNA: TGTGCCAGCAGTGAAGCGGGGGGGCATGAGACCCAGTACTTC. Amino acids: CASSEAGGHETQYF.

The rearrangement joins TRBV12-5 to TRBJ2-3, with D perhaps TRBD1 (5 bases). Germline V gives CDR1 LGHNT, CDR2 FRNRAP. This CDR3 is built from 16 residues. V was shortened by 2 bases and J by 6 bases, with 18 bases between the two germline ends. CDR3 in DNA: TGTGCTAGTGGTTTGCCCTACCTAGGGGCCTCTGATACGCAGTATTTT. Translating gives CASGLPYLGASDTQYF.

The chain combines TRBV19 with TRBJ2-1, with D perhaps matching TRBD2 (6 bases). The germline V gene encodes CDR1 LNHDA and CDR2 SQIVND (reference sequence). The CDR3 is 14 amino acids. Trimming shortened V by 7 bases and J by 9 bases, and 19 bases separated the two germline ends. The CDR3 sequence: CASTATGLGGEQFF. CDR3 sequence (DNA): TGTGCCAGTACCGCAACCGGATTGGGGGGTGAGCAGTTCTTC. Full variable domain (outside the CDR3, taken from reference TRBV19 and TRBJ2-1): DGGITQSPKYLFRKEGQNVTLSCEQNLNHDAMYWYRQDPGQGLRLIYYSQIVNDFQKGDIAEGYSVSREKKESFPLTVTSAQKNPTAFYLCASTATGLGGEQFFGPGTRLTVL.

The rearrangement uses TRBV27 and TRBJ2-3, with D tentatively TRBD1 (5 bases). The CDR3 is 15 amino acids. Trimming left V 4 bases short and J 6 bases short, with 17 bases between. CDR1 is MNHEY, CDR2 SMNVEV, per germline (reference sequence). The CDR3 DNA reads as TGTGCCAGCAGTTATCGGACACGGGTGGGGGATACGCAGTATTTT. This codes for CASSYRTRVGDTQYF.

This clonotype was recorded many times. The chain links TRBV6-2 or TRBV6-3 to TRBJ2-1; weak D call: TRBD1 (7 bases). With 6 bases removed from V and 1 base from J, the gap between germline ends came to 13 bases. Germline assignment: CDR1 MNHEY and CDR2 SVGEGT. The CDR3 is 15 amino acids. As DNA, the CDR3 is TGTGCCAGCAGGGAGACAGGGAGGTCCTACAATGAGCAGTTCTTC. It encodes CASRETGRSYNEQFF.

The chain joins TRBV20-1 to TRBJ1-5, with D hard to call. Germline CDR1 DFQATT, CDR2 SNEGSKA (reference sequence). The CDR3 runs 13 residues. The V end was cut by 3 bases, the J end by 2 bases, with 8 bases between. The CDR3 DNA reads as TGCAGTGCTAGGGGAGTCGGCAATCAGCCCCAGCATTTT. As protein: CSARGVGNQPQHF.

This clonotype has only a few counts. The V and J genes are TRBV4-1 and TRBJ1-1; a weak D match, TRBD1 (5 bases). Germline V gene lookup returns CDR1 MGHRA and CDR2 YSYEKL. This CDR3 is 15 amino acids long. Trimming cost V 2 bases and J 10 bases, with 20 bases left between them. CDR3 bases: TGCGCCAGCAGCCAAAACCAAGGGGCTACAGTTGGAGCTTTCTTT. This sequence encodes CASSQNQGATVGAFF.

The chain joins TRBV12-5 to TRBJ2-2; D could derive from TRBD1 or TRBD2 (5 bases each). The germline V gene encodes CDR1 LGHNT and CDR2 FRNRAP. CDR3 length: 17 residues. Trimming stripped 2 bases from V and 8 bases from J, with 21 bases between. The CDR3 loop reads CASGLTSRDRTRGELFF. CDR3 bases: TGTGCTAGTGGTTTGACCTCCAGAGACAGAACTAGGGGGGAGCTGTTTTTT.

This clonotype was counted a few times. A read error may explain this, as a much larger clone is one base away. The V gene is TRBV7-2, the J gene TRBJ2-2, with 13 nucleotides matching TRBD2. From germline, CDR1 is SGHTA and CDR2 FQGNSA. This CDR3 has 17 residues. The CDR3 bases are TGTGTCAGCACCCAGACTAGCGGGGGGTCAAGGACTGGGGAGCTGTTTTTT. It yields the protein CVSTQTSGGSRTGELFF.

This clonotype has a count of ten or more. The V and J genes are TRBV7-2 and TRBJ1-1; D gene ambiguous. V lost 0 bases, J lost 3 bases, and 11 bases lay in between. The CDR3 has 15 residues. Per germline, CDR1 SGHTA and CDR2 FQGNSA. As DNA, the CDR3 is TGTGCCAGCAGCTTAGCCGGGATGGCCGACACTGAAGCTTTCTTT. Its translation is CASSLAGMADTEAFF.

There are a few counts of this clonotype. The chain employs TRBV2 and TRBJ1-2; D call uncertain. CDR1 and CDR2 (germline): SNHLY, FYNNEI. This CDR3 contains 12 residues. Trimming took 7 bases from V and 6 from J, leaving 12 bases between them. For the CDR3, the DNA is TGTGCCAGCATCCGCAGCGAGGATGGCTACACCTTC. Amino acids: CASIRSEDGYTF.

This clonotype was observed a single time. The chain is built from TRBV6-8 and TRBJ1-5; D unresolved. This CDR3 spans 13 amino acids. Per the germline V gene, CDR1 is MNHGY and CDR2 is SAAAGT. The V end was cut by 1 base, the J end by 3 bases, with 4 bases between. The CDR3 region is CASSYLINQPQHF. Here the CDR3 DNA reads TGTGCCAGCAGTTACTTGATCAATCAGCCCCAGCATTTT.

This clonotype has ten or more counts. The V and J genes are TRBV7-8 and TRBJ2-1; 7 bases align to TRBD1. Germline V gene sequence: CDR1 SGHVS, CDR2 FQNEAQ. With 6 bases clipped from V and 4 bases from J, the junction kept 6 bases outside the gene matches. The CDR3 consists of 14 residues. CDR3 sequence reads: CASRPRDSYNEQFF. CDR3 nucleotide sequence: TGTGCCAGCAGGCCTCGGGACAGTTACAATGAGCAGTTCTTC. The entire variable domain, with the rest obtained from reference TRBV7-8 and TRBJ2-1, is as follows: GAGVSQSPRYKVAKRGQDVALRCDPISGHVSLFWYQQALGQGPEFLTYFQNEAQLDKSGLPSDRFFAERPEGSVSTLKIQRTQQEDSAVYLCASRPRDSYNEQFFGPGTRLTVL.

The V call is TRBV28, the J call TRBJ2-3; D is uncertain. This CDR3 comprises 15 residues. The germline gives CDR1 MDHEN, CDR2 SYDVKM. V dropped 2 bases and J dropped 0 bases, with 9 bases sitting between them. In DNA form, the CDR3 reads TGTGCCAGCAGTTTAGCCGAAGAAAGCACAGATACGCAGTATTTT. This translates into CASSLAEESTDTQYF.

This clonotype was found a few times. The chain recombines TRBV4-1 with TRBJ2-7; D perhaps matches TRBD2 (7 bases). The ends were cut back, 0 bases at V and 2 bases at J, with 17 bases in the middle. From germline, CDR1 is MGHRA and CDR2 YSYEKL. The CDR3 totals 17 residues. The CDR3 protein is CASSQDYTGGFPYEQYF. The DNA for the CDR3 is TGCGCCAGCAGCCAAGATTATACGGGGGGCTTCCCCTACGAGCAGTACTTC.

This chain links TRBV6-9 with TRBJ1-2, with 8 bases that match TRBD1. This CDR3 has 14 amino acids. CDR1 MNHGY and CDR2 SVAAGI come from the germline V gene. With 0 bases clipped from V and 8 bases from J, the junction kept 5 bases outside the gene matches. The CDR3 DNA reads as TGTGCCAGCAGTTATTCGGGACAGGTGGACGGCTACACCTTC. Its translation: CASSYSGQVDGYTF.